A selection of T cell receptor beta chains follows, all from one sample in a study of T cell responses to AZD1222 COVID-19 vaccine. This table comes from immunoSEQ multiplex PCR, and its TCRdb copy is limited to in-frame clones, with some not included. This table holds about 110,000 clones, 70% to 90% found once. Sample: peripheral blood, taken on day 0 of AZD1222 vaccination. The origin of the receptors is an adult in good health. The conserved cysteine and the conserved F or W are not part of the CDR3 here. A D gene is named only where the DNA matches it firmly. Some rows mark clone size as missing; the rest say once, few, many or name a class of expanded clone.

D: NA
length: 10
size: NA
V: TRBV6-2/TRBV6-3
CDR3: ASSYGSETQY

D: TRBD2
length: 15
size: NA
V: TRBV11-3
CDR3: ASSPGLAGQGQETQY

D: NA
length: 12
size: NA
V: TRBV5-1
CDR3: ASSYHGTPLEQY

D: NA
length: 11
size: NA
V: TRBV28
CDR3: ASSGWGNQPQH

D: NA
length: 14
size: NA
V: TRBV20-1
CDR3: SASSQLDGGNQPQH

D: NA
length: 11
size: once
V: TRBV11-1
CDR3: ASSLSGGNTIY

D: NA
length: 12
size: NA
V: TRBV7-2
CDR3: ASSSGGVNYGYT

D: TRBD1
length: 12
size: NA
V: TRBV7-6
CDR3: ASSPWTGYNEQF

D: NA
length: 9
size: NA
V: TRBV10-3
CDR3: AIREWDEAF

D: TRBD2
length: 13
size: NA
V: TRBV7-2
CDR3: ASSLVAGGCGELF

D: NA
length: 15
size: NA
V: TRBV20-1
CDR3: SASRGGGQGSNQPQH

D: NA
length: 9
size: NA
V: TRBV7-9
CDR3: ATLVNTEAF

D: NA
length: 14
size: NA
V: TRBV9
CDR3: ASSAGGHISGNTIY

D: NA
length: 13
size: NA
V: TRBV5-1
CDR3: ASSLDRGELDGYT

D: NA
length: 12
size: NA
V: TRBV9
CDR3: ASSVDQDSYEQY

D: TRBD1
length: 12
size: NA
V: TRBV5-1
CDR3: ASSSGQMNTEAF

D: TRBD2
length: 12
size: NA
V: TRBV11-3
CDR3: ASSLGGGGDPGY

D: TRBD2
length: 16
size: NA
V: TRBV7-9
CDR3: ASSLAETSGSSYNEQF

D: NA
length: 13
size: NA
V: TRBV6-1
CDR3: ASSELRASSYGYT

D: NA
length: 13
size: NA
V: TRBV4-3
CDR3: ASSQGSTTNEKLF

D: NA
length: 9
size: NA
V: TRBV7-9
CDR3: ATRVSGELF

D: NA
length: 12
size: NA
V: TRBV2
CDR3: ASSEQTSGNTIY

D: NA
length: 13
size: NA
V: TRBV6-5
CDR3: ASSRPSQGRYGYT

D: NA
length: 10
size: NA
V: TRBV30
CDR3: AWSHSTGELF

D: NA
length: 15
size: once
V: TRBV18
CDR3: ASSPERGGAKSYGYT

D: NA
length: 14
size: NA
V: TRBV2
CDR3: ASSDLGPLYTDTQY

D: NA
length: 13
size: NA
V: TRBV5-1
CDR3: ASSWSESGANVLT

D: NA
length: 15
size: NA
V: TRBV19
CDR3: ASSIGGAGAATDTQY

D: NA
length: 13
size: NA
V: TRBV5-1
CDR3: ASSLVVTGPGELF

D: TRBD1
length: 13
size: once
V: TRBV5-4
CDR3: ASSSRTGQNTEAF

D: NA
length: 9
size: NA
V: TRBV6-5
CDR3: ASKGNQPQH

D: TRBD1
length: 14
size: NA
V: TRBV5-1
CDR3: ASSLAGRDREGSQY

D: NA
length: 16
size: NA
V: TRBV11-2
CDR3: ASSLTLGGEGMNTEAF

D: NA
length: 14
size: NA
V: TRBV24-1
CDR3: ATSDSQPYSNQPQH

D: TRBD1
length: 14
size: NA
V: TRBV7-2
CDR3: ASSFIFTGTGDGYT

D: TRBD1
length: 14
size: once
V: TRBV6-5
CDR3: ASSSAIPGGGQPQH

D: TRBD2
length: 19
size: NA
V: TRBV4-1
CDR3: ASSQDTPTSLAGARTDTQY

D: TRBD1
length: 13
size: NA
V: TRBV7-2
CDR3: ASSLAAGGDYGYT

D: NA
length: 13
size: once
V: TRBV6-5
CDR3: ASSRTNGWDYEQY

D: TRBD2
length: 14
size: once
V: TRBV19
CDR3: ASSRGLAGNTDTQY

D: NA
length: 12
size: NA
V: TRBV15
CDR3: ATSRDSADTEAF

D: NA
length: 10
size: NA
V: TRBV7-2
CDR3: ASSLPFLEAF

D: TRBD1
length: 13
size: NA
V: TRBV9
CDR3: ASSAQGASTGELF

D: NA
length: 10
size: once
V: TRBV12-3/TRBV12-4
CDR3: ASRAANTEAF

D: TRBD1
length: 13
size: many
V: TRBV3-1/TRBV3-2
CDR3: ASSPWTGEAGELF

D: TRBD1
length: 12
size: NA
V: TRBV11-1
CDR3: ASSTGQGWTEAF

D: NA
length: 14
size: NA
V: TRBV9
CDR3: ASSPHLLSSGNTIY

D: TRBD2
length: 15
size: NA
V: TRBV7-2
CDR3: ASSFGLAGEGYNEQF

D: NA
length: 10
size: NA
V: TRBV3-1/TRBV3-2
CDR3: ASSQAGYGYT

D: TRBD1
length: 14
size: NA
V: TRBV6-5
CDR3: ASSYVTGTGAYEQY

D: TRBD1
length: 13
size: once
V: TRBV2
CDR3: ASRGQGGHTGELF

D: NA
length: 13
size: NA
V: TRBV7-2
CDR3: ASSLNRETNYGYT

D: TRBD2
length: 12
size: NA
V: TRBV29-1
CDR3: SGRMRGVHNEQF

D: NA
length: 13
size: once
V: TRBV7-3
CDR3: ASSLGRADQETQY

D: NA
length: 14
size: NA
V: TRBV11-2
CDR3: ASRLGRGTGTDTQY